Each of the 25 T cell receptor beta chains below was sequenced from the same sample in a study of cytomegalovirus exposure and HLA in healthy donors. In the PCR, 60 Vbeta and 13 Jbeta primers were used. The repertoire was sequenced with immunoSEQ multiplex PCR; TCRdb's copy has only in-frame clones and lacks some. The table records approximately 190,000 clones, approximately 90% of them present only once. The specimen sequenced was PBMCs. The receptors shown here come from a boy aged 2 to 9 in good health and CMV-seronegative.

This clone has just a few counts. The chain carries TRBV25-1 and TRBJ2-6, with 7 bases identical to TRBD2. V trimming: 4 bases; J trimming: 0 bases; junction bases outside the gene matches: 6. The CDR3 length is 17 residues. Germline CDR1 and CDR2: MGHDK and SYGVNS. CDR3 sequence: CASSGREESSGANVLTF. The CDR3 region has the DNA TGTGCCAGCAGTGGACGGGAGGAGAGCTCTGGGGCCAACGTCCTGACTTTC. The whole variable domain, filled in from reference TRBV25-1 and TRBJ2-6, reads EADIYQTPRYLVIGTGKKITLECSQTMGHDKMYWYQQDPGMELHLIHYSYGVNSTEKGDLSSESTVSRIRTEHFPLTLESARPSHTSQYLCASSGREESSGANVLTFGAGSRLTVL.

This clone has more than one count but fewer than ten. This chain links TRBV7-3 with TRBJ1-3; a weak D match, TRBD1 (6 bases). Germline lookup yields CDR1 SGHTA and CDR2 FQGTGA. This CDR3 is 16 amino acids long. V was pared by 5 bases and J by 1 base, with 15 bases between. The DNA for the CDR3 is TGTGCCAGCAGCATACCGAGGGGGAGATCTGGAAACACCATATATTTT. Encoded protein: CASSIPRGRSGNTIYF.

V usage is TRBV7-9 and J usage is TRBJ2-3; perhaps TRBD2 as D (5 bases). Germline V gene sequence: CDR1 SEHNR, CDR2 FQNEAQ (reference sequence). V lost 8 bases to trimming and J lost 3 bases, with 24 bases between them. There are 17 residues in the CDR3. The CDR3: CASSQSETSRGTDTQYF. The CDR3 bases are TGTGCCAGCTCCCAATCCGAAACAAGCCGGGGAACAGATACGCAGTATTTT.

This chain's CDR3 is CAWSAGGVGETQYF. The CDR3 bases are TGTGCCTGGAGTGCCGGGGGGGTGGGGGAGACCCAGTACTTC. The gene calls are TRBV30 and TRBJ2-5; TRBD2 agrees at 8 bases. The CDR3 length is 14 residues. The V gene's germline CDR1 is GTSNPN and CDR2 SVGIG (reference sequence). V lost 1 base and J lost 5; bases outside the gene matches: 6.

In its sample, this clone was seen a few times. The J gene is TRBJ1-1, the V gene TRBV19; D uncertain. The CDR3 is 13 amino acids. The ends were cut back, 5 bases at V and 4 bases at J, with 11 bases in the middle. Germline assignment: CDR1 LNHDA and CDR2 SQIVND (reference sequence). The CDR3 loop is CASSFREGTEAFF. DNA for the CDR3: TGTGCCAGTAGTTTTAGGGAGGGCACTGAAGCTTTCTTT.

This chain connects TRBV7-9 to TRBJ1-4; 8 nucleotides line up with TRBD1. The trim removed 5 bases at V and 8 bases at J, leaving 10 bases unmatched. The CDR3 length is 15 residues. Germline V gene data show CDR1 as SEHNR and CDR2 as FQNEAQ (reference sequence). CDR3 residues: CASSPRQGRREKLFF. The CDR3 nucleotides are TGTGCCAGCAGCCCGCGACAGGGGCGGCGGGAAAAACTGTTTTTT. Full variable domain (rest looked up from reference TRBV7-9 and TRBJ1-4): DTGVSQNPRHKITKRGQNVTFRCDPISEHNRLYWYRQTLGQGPEFLTYFQNEAQLEKSRLLSDRFSAERPKGSFSTLEIQRTEQGDSAMYLCASSPRQGRREKLFFGSGTQLSVL.

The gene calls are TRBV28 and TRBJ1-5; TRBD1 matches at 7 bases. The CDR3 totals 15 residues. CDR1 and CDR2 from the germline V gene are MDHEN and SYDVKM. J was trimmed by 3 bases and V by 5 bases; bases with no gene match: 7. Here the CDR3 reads CASSNLDRDNQPQHF. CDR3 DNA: TGTGCCAGCAGTAACCTCGACAGGGACAATCAGCCCCAGCATTTT.

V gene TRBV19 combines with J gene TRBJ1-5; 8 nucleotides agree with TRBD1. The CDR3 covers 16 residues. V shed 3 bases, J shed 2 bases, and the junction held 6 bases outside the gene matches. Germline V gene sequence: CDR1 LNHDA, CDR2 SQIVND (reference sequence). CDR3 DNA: TGTGCCAGTAGTATCCCCTGGACAGGGCGCAATCAGCCCCAGCATTTT. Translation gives CASSIPWTGRNQPQHF.

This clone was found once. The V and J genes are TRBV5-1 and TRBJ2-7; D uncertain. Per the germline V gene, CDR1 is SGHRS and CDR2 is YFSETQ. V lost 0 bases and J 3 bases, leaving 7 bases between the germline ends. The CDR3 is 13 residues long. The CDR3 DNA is TGCGCCAGCAGCTTGGGGGCCTACTACGAGCAGTACTTC. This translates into CASSLGAYYEQYF.

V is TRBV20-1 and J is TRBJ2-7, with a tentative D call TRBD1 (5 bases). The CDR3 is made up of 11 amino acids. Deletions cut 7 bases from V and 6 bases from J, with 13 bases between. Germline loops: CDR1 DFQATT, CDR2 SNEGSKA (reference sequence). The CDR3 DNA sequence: TGCAGTGTTGGCAGGGTGGGCGAGCAGTACTTC. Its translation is CSVGRVGEQYF.

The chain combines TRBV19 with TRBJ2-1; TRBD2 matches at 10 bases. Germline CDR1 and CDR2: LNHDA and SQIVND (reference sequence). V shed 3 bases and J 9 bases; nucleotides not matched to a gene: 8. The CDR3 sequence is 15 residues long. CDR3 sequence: CASSIKAGGLGEQFF. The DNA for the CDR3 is TGTGCCAGTAGTATTAAAGCGGGAGGGTTGGGTGAGCAGTTCTTC.

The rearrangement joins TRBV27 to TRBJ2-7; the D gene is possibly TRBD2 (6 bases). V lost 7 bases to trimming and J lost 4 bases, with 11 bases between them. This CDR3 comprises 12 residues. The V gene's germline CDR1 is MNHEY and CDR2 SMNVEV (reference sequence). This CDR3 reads CASIGSGYEQYF. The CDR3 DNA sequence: TGTGCCAGCATTGGAAGCGGGTACGAGCAGTACTTC.

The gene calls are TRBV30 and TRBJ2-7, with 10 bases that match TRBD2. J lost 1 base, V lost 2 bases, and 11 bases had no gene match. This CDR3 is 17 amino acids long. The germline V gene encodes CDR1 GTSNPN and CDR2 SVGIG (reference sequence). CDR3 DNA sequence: TGTGCCTGGAGTTCCCCCGGGGATAGCGGGAGGTCCTACGAGCAGTACTTC. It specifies CAWSSPGDSGRSYEQYF.

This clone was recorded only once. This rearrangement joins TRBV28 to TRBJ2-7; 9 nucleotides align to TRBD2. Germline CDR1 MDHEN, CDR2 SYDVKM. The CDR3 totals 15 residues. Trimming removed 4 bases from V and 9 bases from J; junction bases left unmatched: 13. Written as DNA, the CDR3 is TGTGCCAGCAGTTCCCGCGCGGGAGGGACGGTGGTGCAGTACTTC. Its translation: CASSSRAGGTVVQYF.

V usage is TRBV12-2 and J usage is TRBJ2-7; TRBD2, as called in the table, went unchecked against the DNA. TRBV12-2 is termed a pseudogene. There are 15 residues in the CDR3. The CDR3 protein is CASRLARRSSYEQYF. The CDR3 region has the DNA TGTGCAAGTCGCTTAGCGAGGCGATCATCCTACGAGCAGTACTTC.

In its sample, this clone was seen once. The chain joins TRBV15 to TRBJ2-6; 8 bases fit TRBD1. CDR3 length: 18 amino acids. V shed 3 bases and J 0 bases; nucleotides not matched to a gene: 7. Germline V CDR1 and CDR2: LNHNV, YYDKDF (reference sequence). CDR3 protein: CATSRVLQGASGANVLTF. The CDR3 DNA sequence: TGTGCCACCAGCAGGGTCCTTCAGGGGGCCTCTGGGGCCAACGTCCTGACTTTC.

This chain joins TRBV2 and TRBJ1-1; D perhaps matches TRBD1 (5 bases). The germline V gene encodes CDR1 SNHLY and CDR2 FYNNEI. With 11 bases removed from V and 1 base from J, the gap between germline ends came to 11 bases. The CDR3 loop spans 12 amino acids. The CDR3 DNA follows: TGTGCCTCCACAGGACAGAACACTGAAGCTTTCTTT. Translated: CASTGQNTEAFF.

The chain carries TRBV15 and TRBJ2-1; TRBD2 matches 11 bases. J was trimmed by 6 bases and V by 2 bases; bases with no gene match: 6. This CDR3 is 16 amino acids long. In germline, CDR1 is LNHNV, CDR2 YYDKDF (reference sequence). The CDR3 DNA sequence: TGTGCCACCAGCAGAACAGCCGGGACTAGCGGCAATGAGCAGTTCTTC. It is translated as CATSRTAGTSGNEQFF.

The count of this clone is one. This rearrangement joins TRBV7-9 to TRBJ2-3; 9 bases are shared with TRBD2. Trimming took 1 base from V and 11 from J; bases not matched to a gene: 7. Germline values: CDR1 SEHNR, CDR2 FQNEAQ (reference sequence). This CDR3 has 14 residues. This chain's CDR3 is CASSLDLAGMGQYF. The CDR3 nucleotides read TGTGCCAGCAGCTTAGATCTAGCGGGAATGGGGCAGTATTTT.

For the CDR3, the DNA is TGTGCCACTTATGGGCCGGGAGGGGAGACCCAGTACTTC. Residues: CATYGPGGETQYF. The V call is TRBV28, the J call TRBJ2-5, with 8 bases matching TRBD2. CDR3 size: 13 residues. Germline trimming cut 10 bases from V and 5 bases from J; bases unmatched to any gene: 9. Germline lookup yields CDR1 MDHEN and CDR2 SYDVKM.

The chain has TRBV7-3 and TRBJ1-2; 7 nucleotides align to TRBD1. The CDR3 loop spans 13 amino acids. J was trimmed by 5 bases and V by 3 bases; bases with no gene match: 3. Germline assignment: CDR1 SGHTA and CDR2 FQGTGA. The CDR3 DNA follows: TGTGCCAGCAGCTTTGAACAGGGGTATGGCTACACCTTC. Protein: CASSFEQGYGYTF.

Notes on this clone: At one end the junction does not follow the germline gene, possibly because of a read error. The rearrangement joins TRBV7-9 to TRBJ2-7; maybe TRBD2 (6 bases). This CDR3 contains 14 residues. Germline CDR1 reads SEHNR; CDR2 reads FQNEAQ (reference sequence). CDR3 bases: TGTTCCAGCAGCTATGGGGCTAGCGCTCGAGAGCAGTACTTC. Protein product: CSSSYGASAREQYF.

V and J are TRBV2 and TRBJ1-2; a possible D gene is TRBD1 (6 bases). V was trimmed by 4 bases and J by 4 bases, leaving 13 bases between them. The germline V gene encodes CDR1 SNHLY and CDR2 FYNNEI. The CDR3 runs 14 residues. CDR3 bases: TGTGCCAGCAGTGGATCGACAGGAGTCTATGGCTACACCTTC. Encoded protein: CASSGSTGVYGYTF.

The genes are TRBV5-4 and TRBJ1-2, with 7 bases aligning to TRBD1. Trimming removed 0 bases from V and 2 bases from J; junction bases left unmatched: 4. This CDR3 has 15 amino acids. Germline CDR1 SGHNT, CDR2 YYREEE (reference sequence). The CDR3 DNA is TGTGCCAGCAGCTTGGGAGACAGGGTGAACTATGGCTACACCTTC. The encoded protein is CASSLGDRVNYGYTF.

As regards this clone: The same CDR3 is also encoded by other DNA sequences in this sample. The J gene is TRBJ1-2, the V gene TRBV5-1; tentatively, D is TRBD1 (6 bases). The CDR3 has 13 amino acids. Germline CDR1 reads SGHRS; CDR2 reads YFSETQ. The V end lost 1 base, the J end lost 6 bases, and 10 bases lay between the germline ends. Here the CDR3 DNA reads TGCGCCAGCAGCTTGATCCGACAGGATGGCTACACCTTC. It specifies CASSLIRQDGYTF.